The 8 T cell receptor beta chains given below trace back to one sample, sequenced in a study of CD8+ T cells in alopecia areata. The authors extracted RNA and reverse transcribed it into cDNA as the sequencing template. This table comes from immunoSEQ multiplex PCR, and its TCRdb copy is limited to in-frame clones, with some not included. The sample consists of approximately 150,000 clones, around 54% of them appearing once. Sequencing was carried out using CD4+ T cells sorted from blood. These receptors were obtained from a human donor in good health.

This clone was found once. The chain is built from TRBV2 and TRBJ1-5, with D maybe TRBD1 (5 bases). This CDR3 is built from 15 residues. Germline V CDR1 and CDR2: SNHLY, FYNNEI. V shed 2 bases and J shed 7 bases, with 15 bases lying between them. The CDR3 loop is CASSENVQGKQPQHF. The CDR3 DNA sequence: TGTGCCAGCAGTGAAAATGTTCAGGGAAAGCAGCCCCAGCATTTT.

The chain has TRBV9 and TRBJ2-7; 8 nucleotides agree with TRBD1. This CDR3 region has 16 residues. Looked up from germline, CDR1 is SGDLS and CDR2 is YYNGEE. The V and J ends lost 0 bases and 3 bases, in that order; junction bases with no gene match: 8. The CDR3 loop is CASSVAPGQAIYEQYF. CDR3 DNA sequence: TGTGCCAGCAGCGTAGCTCCGGGACAGGCGATCTACGAGCAGTACTTC.

This chain joins TRBV10-3 and TRBJ1-1, with D unresolved. Trimming took off 8 bases at V and 2 bases at J, with 9 bases between the two ends. The CDR3 is 12 amino acids. Germline V gene lookup returns CDR1 ENHRY and CDR2 SYGVKD. CDR3 residues: CAIGKPNTEAFF. In DNA form, the CDR3 reads TGTGCCATCGGGAAACCCAACACTGAAGCTTTCTTT.

In its sample, this clone was seen once. The chain combines TRBV30 with TRBJ1-2; 8 nucleotides align to TRBD1. The CDR3 spans 14 residues. CDR1 is GTSNPN, CDR2 SVGIG, per germline (reference sequence). The junction had 11 bases not matched to a gene; V was cut back by 7 bases and J by 4 bases. CDR3 bases: TGTGCCTCGTACCCCCAGGGGGCGGGCTATGGCTACACCTTC. Translation: CASYPQGAGYGYTF.

The rearrangement links TRBV29-1 to TRBJ1-1; no reliable D call. Germline V gives CDR1 SQVTM, CDR2 ANQGSEA. Trimming pared 7 bases from V and 0 bases from J, leaving 12 bases between. The CDR3 runs 13 residues. CDR3 coding DNA: TGCAGCGCCCGGGCGGGTTTGAACACTGAAGCTTTCTTT. As protein: CSARAGLNTEAFF.

This clone was detected only a few times. This CDR3 is also generated by other DNA sequences in the sample. The J gene is TRBJ2-7, the V gene TRBV29-1, with 7 bases that match TRBD1. The germline V gene has CDR1 SQVTM and CDR2 ANQGSEA. This CDR3 region has 12 residues. Losses at the gene ends were 6 bases for V and 2 bases for J; bases not matched to a gene: 4. CDR3 amino acids: CSVRDSAYEQYF. The CDR3 region has the DNA TGCAGCGTACGGGACAGCGCCTACGAGCAGTACTTC.

In this sample, this clone turned up a few times. The chain couples TRBV27 to TRBJ1-1, with D hard to call. Per germline, CDR1 MNHEY and CDR2 SMNVEV (reference sequence). V lost 5 bases and J 6 bases, leaving 13 bases between the germline ends. The CDR3 is 13 residues long. DNA for the CDR3: TGTGCCAGCAGTCCGCTGTGGGTCTCTGAAGCTTTCTTT. Encoded protein: CASSPLWVSEAFF.

The chain recombines TRBV29-1 with TRBJ2-3; possible D gene TRBD2, 5 bases. This CDR3 contains 13 residues. Trimming cost V 2 bases and J 3 bases, with 9 bases left between them. Germline lookup yields CDR1 SQVTM and CDR2 ANQGSEA. CDR3 bases: TGCAGCGTTGAAAAGGGAGAGACAGATACGCAGTATTTT. Translation gives CSVEKGETDTQYF.